Each of the 10 T cell receptor beta chains below was sequenced from the same sample in a study of T cell responses to AZD1222 COVID-19 vaccine. Here immunoSEQ multiplex PCR was the method, and the copy in TCRdb shows in-frame clones only, minus some. The table shows 120,000 to 150,000 clones, with 92% occurring only once. The sequencing here drew on peripheral blood, taken 28 days after the second AZD1222 dose. All receptors come from an adult who received the AZD1222 COVID-19 vaccine.

This chain links TRBV18 with TRBJ1-5, with a weak D call TRBD1 (5 bases). Germline V gene sequence: CDR1 KGHSH, CDR2 LQKENI. The CDR3 length is 14 residues. V lost 4 bases and J 7 bases, leaving 14 bases between the germline ends. CDR3 loop: CASSRESGTQPQHF. CDR3 DNA: TGTGCCAGCTCACGCGAATCCGGGACCCAGCCCCAGCATTTT.

The rearrangement joins TRBV5-1 to TRBJ1-5; D is possibly TRBD1 (5 bases). CDR1 SGHRS and CDR2 YFSETQ come from the germline V gene. V was shortened by 1 base and J by 4 bases, with 9 bases between the two germline ends. The CDR3 is 14 residues long. The chain's CDR3 is CASSLSAGNQPQHF. The CDR3 DNA follows: TGCGCCAGCAGCTTGTCAGCAGGGAATCAGCCCCAGCATTTT. Full variable domain (missing parts from reference TRBV5-1 and TRBJ1-5): KAGVTQTPRYLIKTRGQQVTLSCSPISGHRSVSWYQQTPGQGLQFLFEYFSETQRNKGNFPGRFSGRQFSNSRSEMNVSTLELGDSALYLCASSLSAGNQPQHFGDGTRLSIL.

The chain joins TRBV28 to TRBJ2-2; a weak D match, TRBD2 (6 bases). The germline V gene encodes CDR1 MDHEN and CDR2 SYDVKM. This CDR3 has 14 amino acids. V lost 6 bases, J lost 1 base, and 9 bases lay in between. The CDR3 reads CASSGGRNTGELFF. CDR3 DNA sequence: TGTGCCAGCAGCGGGGGACGGAACACCGGGGAGCTGTTTTTT.

This clone was observed once. The gene calls are TRBV13 and TRBJ2-2, with TRBD1 matching 7 bases. This CDR3 has 16 amino acids. V gave up 2 bases and J gave up 0 bases; unmatched junction bases: 3. Germline lookup yields CDR1 PRHDT and CDR2 FYEKMQ (reference sequence). CDR3: CASSLPGTANTGELFF. DNA for the CDR3: TGTGCCAGCAGCTTACCCGGGACAGCGAACACCGGGGAGCTGTTTTTT.

The chain links TRBV28 to TRBJ2-5; the D gene could be TRBD1 or TRBD2 (5 bases each). V dropped 2 bases and J dropped 5 bases, with 18 bases sitting between them. The V gene's germline CDR1 is MDHEN and CDR2 SYDVKM. The CDR3 totals 16 residues. In nucleotides, the CDR3 is TGTGCCAGCAGTTTAATGGGGGTTCGGGGAAAGGAGACCCAGTACTTC. Amino acid sequence: CASSLMGVRGKETQYF. The whole variable domain, filled in from reference TRBV28 and TRBJ2-5, reads DVKVTQSSRYLVKRTGEKVFLECVQDMDHENMFWYRQDPGLGLRLIYFSYDVKMKEKGDIPEGYSVSREKKERFSLILESASTNQTSMYLCASSLMGVRGKETQYFGPGTRLLVL.

V is TRBV10-3 and J is TRBJ2-3; D is tentatively TRBD1 or TRBD2 (5 bases each). Trimming took off 2 bases at V and 5 bases at J, with 5 bases between the two ends. Germline CDR1 and CDR2: ENHRY and SYGVKD. This CDR3 has 12 residues. The CDR3 DNA sequence: TGTGCCATCAGTGAGGGGGGAGATACGCAGTATTTT. Protein sequence: CAISEGGDTQYF.

This rearrangement joins TRBV6-2 or TRBV6-3 to TRBJ2-3; perhaps TRBD2 as D (6 bases). Germline CDR1 and CDR2: MNHEY and SVGEGT. The CDR3 spans 16 residues. Trimming stripped 0 bases from V and 1 base from J, with 11 bases between. The chain's CDR3 is CASSYSGGDGTDTQYF. As DNA, the CDR3 is TGTGCCAGCAGTTACTCGGGGGGAGATGGCACAGATACGCAGTATTTT.

The chain uses TRBV11-2 and TRBJ2-2; no firm D call. The germline V gene has CDR1 SGHAT and CDR2 FQNNGV. The CDR3 is made up of 12 amino acids. V lost 2 bases and J 3 bases, leaving 1 base between the germline ends. CDR3 DNA: TGTGCCAGCAGCTTACACACCGGGGAGCTGTTTTTT. It codes for CASSLHTGELFF. Full variable domain (remainder filled in from reference TRBV11-2 and TRBJ2-2): EAGVAQSPRYKIIEKRQSVAFWCNPISGHATLYWYQQILGQGPKLLIQFQNNGVVDDSQLPKDRFSAERLKGVDSTLKIQPAKLEDSAVYLCASSLHTGELFFGEGSRLTVL.

CDR3: CASSTQGATSTDTQYF. In nucleotides, the CDR3 is TGTGCCAGCAGCACACAGGGGGCGACTAGCACAGATACGCAGTATTTT. V usage is TRBV9 and J usage is TRBJ2-3; 9 bases fit TRBD1. Germline lookup yields CDR1 SGDLS and CDR2 YYNGEE. The V gene end was trimmed by 4 bases and the J gene end by 0 bases; junction bases not matched to a gene: 6. The CDR3 has 16 amino acids. Full variable domain (missing parts from reference TRBV9 and TRBJ2-3): DSGVTQTPKHLITATGQRVTLRCSPRSGDLSVYWYQQSLDQGLQFLIQYYNGEERAKGNILERFSAQQFPDLHSELNLSSLELGDSALYFCASSTQGATSTDTQYFGPGTRLTVL.

The CDR3 DNA reads TGTGCCAGCACCTTGTGGGGGGGTGGAAACACCATATATTTT. The encoded protein is CASTLWGGGNTIYF. V usage is TRBV27 and J usage is TRBJ1-3; the D gene is possibly TRBD1 (5 bases). The CDR3 is 14 residues long. Germline V CDR1 and CDR2: MNHEY, SMNVEV (reference sequence). Between the trimmed V and J ends, which lost 7 bases and 3 bases, there was a span of 13 bases.